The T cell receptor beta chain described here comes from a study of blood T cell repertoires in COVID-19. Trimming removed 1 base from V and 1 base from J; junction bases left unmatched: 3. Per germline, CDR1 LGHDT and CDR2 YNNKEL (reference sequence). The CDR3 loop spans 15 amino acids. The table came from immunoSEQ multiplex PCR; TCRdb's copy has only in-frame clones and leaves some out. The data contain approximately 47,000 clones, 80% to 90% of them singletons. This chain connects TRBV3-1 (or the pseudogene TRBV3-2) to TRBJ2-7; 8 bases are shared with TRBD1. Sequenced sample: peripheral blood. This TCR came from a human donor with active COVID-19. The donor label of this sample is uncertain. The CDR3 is CASSQGRGPSYEQYF. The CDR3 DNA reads TGTGCCAGCAGCCAAGGCAGGGGGCCTTCCTACGAGCAGTACTTC.